This T cell receptor (beta chain) was retrieved from a study of blood T cell repertoires in COVID-19. The wider study: Samples of COVID-19 (acute and convalescent) were obtained from the United States, Italy and Spain.

Participant age was roughly 18 to 90 years, and participants resided in roughly 25 US areas. Assignment of participants to cohorts was predicated upon participant-reported clinical history. Source study methods: Cell counts per sample came from amplifying reference gene primers. Sequencing was performed with immunoSEQ multiplex PCR; in TCRdb, only in-frame clones are kept and a portion is missing. Clonal size and the V and J genes are those of that table, whereas D and trimming came from the DNA. Among 300,000 to 500,000 clones listed, approximately 88% were seen once. The length of the CDR3 is 18 residues. Germline V CDR1 and CDR2: SGHRS, YFSETQ. Trimming removed 0 bases from V and 4 bases from J, with 23 bases in between.

Sequencing used PBMCs or T cells enriched from blood (not recorded which). This sequence originates from a woman younger than 45 with acute COVID-19. The J gene is TRBJ2-7, the V gene TRBV5-1; D is possibly TRBD1 (6 bases). CDR3 protein: CASSLVPTAPGQIYEQYF. The DNA of the CDR3 is TGCGCCAGCAGCTTGGTGCCGACCGCCCCGGGACAAATTTACGAGCAGTACTTC. Looking up the rest from reference TRBV5-1 and TRBJ2-7 gives the full variable domain: KAGVTQTPRYLIKTRGQQVTLSCSPISGHRSVSWYQQTPGQGLQFLFEYFSETQRNKGNFPGRFSGRQFSNSRSEMNVSTLELGDSALYLCASSLVPTAPGQIYEQYFGPGTRLTVT.